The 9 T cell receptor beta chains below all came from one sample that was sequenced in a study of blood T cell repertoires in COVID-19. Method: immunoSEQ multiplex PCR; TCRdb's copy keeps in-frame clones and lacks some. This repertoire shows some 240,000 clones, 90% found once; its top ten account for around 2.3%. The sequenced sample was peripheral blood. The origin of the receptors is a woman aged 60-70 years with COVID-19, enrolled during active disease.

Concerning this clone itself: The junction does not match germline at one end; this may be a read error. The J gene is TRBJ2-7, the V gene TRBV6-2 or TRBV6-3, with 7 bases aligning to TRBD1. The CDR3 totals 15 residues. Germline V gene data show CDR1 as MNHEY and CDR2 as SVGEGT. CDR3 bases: TGTGCCGGCAGTCCGGACGGGACAGATCAATACGAGCAGTACTTC. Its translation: CAGSPDGTDQYEQYF.

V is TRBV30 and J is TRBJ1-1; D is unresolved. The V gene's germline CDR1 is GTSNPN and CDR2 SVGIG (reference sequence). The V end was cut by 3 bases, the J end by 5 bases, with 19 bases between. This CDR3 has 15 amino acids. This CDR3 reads CAWSTLQLGRTEAFF. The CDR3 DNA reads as TGTGCCTGGAGCACACTCCAATTAGGGAGAACTGAAGCTTTCTTT.

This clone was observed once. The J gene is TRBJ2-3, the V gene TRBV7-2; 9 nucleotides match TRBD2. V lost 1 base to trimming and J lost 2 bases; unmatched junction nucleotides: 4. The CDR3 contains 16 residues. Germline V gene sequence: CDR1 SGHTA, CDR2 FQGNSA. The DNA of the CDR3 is TGTGCCAGCAGCTTAGGCGTAGCGGGGGACACAGATACGCAGTATTTT. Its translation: CASSLGVAGDTDTQYF.

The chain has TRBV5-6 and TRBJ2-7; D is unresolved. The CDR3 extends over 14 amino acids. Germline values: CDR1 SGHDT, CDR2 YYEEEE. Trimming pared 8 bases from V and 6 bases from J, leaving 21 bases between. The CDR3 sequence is CASKLPDDLTEQYF. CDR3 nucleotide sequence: TGTGCCAGTAAGCTACCCGACGACTTGACCGAGCAGTACTTC.

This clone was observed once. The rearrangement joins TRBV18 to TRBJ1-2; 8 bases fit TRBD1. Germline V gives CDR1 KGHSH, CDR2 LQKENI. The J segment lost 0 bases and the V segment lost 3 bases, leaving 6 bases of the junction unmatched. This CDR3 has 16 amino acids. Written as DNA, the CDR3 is TGTGCCAGCTCACCTTCCGGACAGGGAACTAACTATGGCTACACCTTC. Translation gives CASSPSGQGTNYGYTF.

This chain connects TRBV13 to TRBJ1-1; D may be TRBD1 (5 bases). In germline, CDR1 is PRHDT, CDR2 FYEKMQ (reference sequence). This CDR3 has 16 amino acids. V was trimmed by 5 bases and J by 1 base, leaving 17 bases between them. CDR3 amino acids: CASSPQGRRGNTEAFF. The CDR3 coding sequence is TGTGCCAGCAGCCCCCAAGGGCGGAGGGGGAACACTGAAGCTTTCTTT. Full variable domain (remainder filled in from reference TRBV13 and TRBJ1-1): AAGVIQSPRHLIKEKRETATLKCYPIPRHDTVYWYQQGPGQDPQFLISFYEKMQSDKGSIPDRFSAQQFSDYHSELNMSSLELGDSALYFCASSPQGRRGNTEAFFGQGTRLTVV.

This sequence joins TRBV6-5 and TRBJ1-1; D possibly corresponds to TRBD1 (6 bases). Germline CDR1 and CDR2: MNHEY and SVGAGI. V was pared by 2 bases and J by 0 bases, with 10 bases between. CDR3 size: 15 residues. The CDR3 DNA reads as TGTGCCAGCAGTTACGCCAGGGGAATGAACACTGAAGCTTTCTTT. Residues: CASSYARGMNTEAFF.

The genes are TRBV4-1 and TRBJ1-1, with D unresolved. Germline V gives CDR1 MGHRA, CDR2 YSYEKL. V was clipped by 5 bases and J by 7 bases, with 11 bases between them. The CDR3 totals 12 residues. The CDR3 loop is CASSKAPFEAFF. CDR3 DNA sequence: TGCGCCAGCAGCAAAGCCCCATTTGAAGCTTTCTTT.

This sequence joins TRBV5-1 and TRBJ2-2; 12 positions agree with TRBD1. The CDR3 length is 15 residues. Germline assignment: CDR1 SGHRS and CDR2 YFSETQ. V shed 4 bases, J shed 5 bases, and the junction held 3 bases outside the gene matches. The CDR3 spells CASSAGQGATGELFF. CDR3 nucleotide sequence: TGCGCCAGCAGCGCGGGACAGGGGGCGACCGGGGAGCTGTTTTTT.